These T cell receptor beta chains were read from a single sample in a study of blood T cell repertoires in COVID-19. Measured with immunoSEQ multiplex PCR; TCRdb has only the in-frame clones, and not every one. The table lists hundreds of thousands of clones, around 84% of them singletons. The sample was PBMCs or T cells enriched from blood (not recorded which). The receptor set was obtained from a woman between 40 and 50 years old who had recovered from COVID-19. The CDR3 runs from the conserved cysteine through the conserved F or W. A D gene is named only where the DNA matches it firmly. Size values are once, few and many counts, or a class for expanded clones, and some rows have none.

>.|.|TRBV2|TRBJ1-3
TGTGCCAGCAACCAGGATCTCGGAAACACCATATATTTT
CASNQDLGNTIYF
>TRBD1|.|TRBV4-1|TRBJ1-6
TGCGCCAGCAGCCAGCCAGACAGGGAATATTCACCCCTCCACTTT
CASSQPDREYSPLHF
>.|once|TRBV28|TRBJ1-5
TGTGCCAGCAGTTTCCGGGAATACCATCAGCCCCAGCATTTT
CASSFREYHQPQHF
>TRBD2|.|TRBV5-1|TRBJ2-1
TGCGCCAGCAGCGGAACTAGCGGGAGCTCACGGGGGGATGAGCAGTTCTTC
CASSGTSGSSRGDEQFF
>TRBD1|.|TRBV2|TRBJ2-6
TGTGCCAGCAGCCGGACAGGGGTCTCTGGGGCCAACGTCCTGACTTTC
CASSRTGVSGANVLTF
>.|.|TRBV19|TRBJ1-2
TGTGCCAGTAGTCCTCAGACAGGACCCTATGGCTACACCTTC
CASSPQTGPYGYTF
>TRBD1|.|TRBV11-2|TRBJ2-1
TGTGCCAGCAGCGTGCGGCCGGTGGGACAGGAGTACAATGAGCAGTTCTTC
CASSVRPVGQEYNEQFF
>.|many|TRBV7-9|TRBJ2-5
TGTGCCAGCAGCCAACGTAGGGGTAAAGAGACCCAGTACTTC
CASSQRRGKETQYF
>TRBD1|few|TRBV6-4|TRBJ1-4
TGTGCCAGCAGTGACTGGACAGGGGGGAAACTGTTTTTT
CASSDWTGGKLFF
>TRBD2|once|TRBV4-2|TRBJ2-3
TGTGCCAGCAGCCAAGATCGTGGAGGGACTAGCGGCACAGATACGCAGTATTTT
CASSQDRGGTSGTDTQYF
>.|.|TRBV4-3|TRBJ1-3
TGCGCCAGCAGCCAAGACCCAGGGTCCTCTGGAAACACCATATATTTT
CASSQDPGSSGNTIYF
>.|.|TRBV7-2|TRBJ1-2
TGTGCCAGCAGCGCCTCGGGAGGGGCCTACCGTGGCTACACCTTC
CASSASGGAYRGYTF
>.|.|TRBV29-1|TRBJ1-2
TGCAGCGTTCCGCTACTGACAGCGAACTATGGCTACACCTTC
CSVPLLTANYGYTF
>TRBD2|.|TRBV5-1|TRBJ2-3
TGCGCCAGCCTCCCTAGCGGGGCATTAGATACGCAGTATTTT
CASLPSGALDTQYF
>.|.|TRBV11-2|TRBJ2-5
TGTGCCAGCAGCTTAGGGCAGGCGCAACAAGAGACCCAGTACTTC
CASSLGQAQQETQYF
>TRBD1|.|TRBV9|TRBJ1-5
TGTGCCAGCGGACAGGGACGATCTAGCAATCAGCCCCAGCATTTT
CASGQGRSSNQPQHF
>.|.|TRBV2|TRBJ1-2
TGTGCCAGCAGTCCCGGTGGCTACACCTTC
CASSPGGYTF
>.|.|TRBV5-1|TRBJ1-2
TGCGCCAGCAGCCCCCAACAGGGCGGGGGCGGGGTTGATGGCTACACCTTC
CASSPQQGGGGVDGYTF
>.|.|TRBV3-1/TRBV3-2|TRBJ1-6
TGTGCCAGCAGCATACAGGGACGATCACCCCTCCACTTT
CASSIQGRSPLHF